The 30 T cell receptor beta chains presented below share a single source sample, sequenced in a study of cytotoxic CD8 clonotypes in ibrutinib-treated CLL. Generated by immunoSEQ multiplex PCR, the TCRdb table keeps only in-frame clones and is missing some. The sample has about 130,000 clones, over 75% seen once. This material consisted of PBMCs, taken after 24 months of ibrutinib treatment. The receptors here all came from a human donor with chronic lymphocytic leukemia.

This clone showed up just once. Relative to the germline gene, one junction end is altered; a read error may explain this. The rearrangement uses TRBV20-1 and TRBJ2-1; D is perhaps TRBD1 or TRBD2 (5 bases each). From germline, CDR1 is DFQATT and CDR2 SNEGSKA (reference sequence). The CDR3 sequence is 11 residues long. Here the CDR3 DNA reads TGCAGTGCTATTCTGACCGGGGCCACGATCTTC. Its translation: CSAILTGATIF.

The chain couples TRBV27 to TRBJ2-5; TRBD2 matches at 13 bases. This CDR3 is built from 16 residues. V trimming: 5 bases; J trimming: 8 bases; junction bases outside the gene matches: 11. The germline V gene encodes CDR1 MNHEY and CDR2 SMNVEV (reference sequence). The CDR3 here is CASSPRLAGGPRTQYF. CDR3 nucleotides: TGTGCCAGCAGTCCACGACTAGCGGGGGGCCCTCGCACCCAGTACTTC.

The chain joins TRBV7-9 to TRBJ1-4; TRBD1 might be the D (5 bases). Trimming took 5 bases from V and 8 from J, leaving 18 bases between them. The CDR3 runs to 15 residues. The V gene's germline CDR1 is SEHNR and CDR2 FQNEAQ (reference sequence). This CDR3 is CASSIREYDSEKLFF. The CDR3 bases are TGTGCCAGCAGCATCAGGGAGTATGATTCCGAAAAACTGTTTTTT.

CDR3 amino acids: CASSSWGEANEKLFF. The CDR3 DNA reads as TGTGCCAGTAGTTCCTGGGGGGAGGCTAATGAAAAACTGTTTTTT. The V gene is TRBV19, the J gene TRBJ1-4, with D perhaps matching TRBD1 (5 bases). Trimming cost V 5 bases and J 3 bases, with 13 bases left between them. Germline CDR1 LNHDA, CDR2 SQIVND (reference sequence). The CDR3 totals 15 residues.

The genes are TRBV6-4 and TRBJ2-7; 7 bases agree with TRBD2. The CDR3 contains 15 residues. CDR1 is MRHNA and CDR2 is SNTAGT in the germline V gene. V trimming: 8 bases; J trimming: 3 bases; junction bases outside the gene matches: 13. Written as DNA, the CDR3 is TGTGCCAGCTCTCACCCAGGGAGGGTACGCTACGAGCAGTACTTC. It is translated as CASSHPGRVRYEQYF.

This chain links TRBV11-3 with TRBJ2-2, with 7 bases matching TRBD2. The J segment lost 0 bases and the V segment lost 1 base, leaving 2 bases of the junction unmatched. There are 16 residues in the CDR3. Germline V lookup: CDR1 SGHNT, CDR2 YENEEA. The CDR3 spells CASSLGGGANTGELFF. CDR3 sequence (DNA): TGTGCCAGCAGCTTAGGGGGAGGGGCGAACACCGGGGAGCTGTTTTTT. The full variable domain, with the rest looked up from reference TRBV11-3 and TRBJ2-2, is EAGVVQSPRYKIIEKKQPVAFWCNPISGHNTLYWYLQNLGQGPELLIRYENEEAVDDSQLPKDRFSAERLKGVDSTLKIQPAELGDSAVYLCASSLGGGANTGELFFGEGSRLTVL.

This clone is a singleton in its sample. The DNA for the CDR3 is TGTGCCAGCGGCCGGGGGGAGAACACTGAAGCTTTCTTT. Its translation: CASGRGENTEAFF. This chain uses TRBV6-4 with TRBJ1-1; a possible D gene is TRBD1 (5 bases). The germline V and J ends were trimmed by 8 bases and 1 base, with 11 bases remaining between them. Germline V gives CDR1 MRHNA, CDR2 SNTAGT. The CDR3 length is 13 residues.

About this clone itself: Within the sample, other DNA sequences also encode this same CDR3. DNA of the CDR3: TGTGCCAGCAGCGTTGGGTTCACAGATACGCAGTATTTT. Its protein is CASSVGFTDTQYF. This chain uses TRBV9 with TRBJ2-3, with unresolved D. Trimming left V 2 bases short and J 2 bases short, with 6 bases between. Looked up from germline, CDR1 is SGDLS and CDR2 is YYNGEE. The CDR3 sequence is 13 residues long.

The V gene is TRBV30, the J gene TRBJ2-1; 9 bases fit TRBD2. The germline CDR1 and CDR2 sequences are GTSNPN and SVGIG (reference sequence). The V segment lost 4 bases and the J segment 5 bases; nucleotides outside the gene matches: 9. The CDR3 has 15 amino acids. CDR3 amino acids: CAWKVSSGGNNEQFF. In DNA form, the CDR3 reads TGTGCCTGGAAAGTTTCGAGCGGGGGGAACAATGAGCAGTTCTTC.

The V call is TRBV18, the J call TRBJ1-1; no clear D gene. Germline V gene data show CDR1 as KGHSH and CDR2 as LQKENI. V lost 5 bases, J lost 0 bases, and 10 bases lay in between. CDR3 length equals 14 residues. CDR3 DNA sequence: TGTGCCAGCTCATCCAGCTCGATGAACACTGAAGCTTTCTTT. It codes for CASSSSSMNTEAFF.

The chain recombines TRBV7-9 with TRBJ2-7; TRBD1 is a possible D gene (7 bases). Trimming took off 5 bases at V and 7 bases at J, with 9 bases between the two ends. CDR1 and CDR2 from the germline V gene are SEHNR and FQNEAQ (reference sequence). The CDR3 has 11 residues. The CDR3 nucleotides are TGTGCCAGCAGCGCGGGACAGGAGCAGTACTTC. This encodes CASSAGQEQYF.

The J gene is TRBJ2-7, the V gene TRBV19; tentative D call: TRBD2 (6 bases). V dropped 2 bases and J dropped 7 bases, with 24 bases sitting between them. The germline V gene encodes CDR1 LNHDA and CDR2 SQIVND (reference sequence). The CDR3 extends over 17 amino acids. CDR3 in amino acids: CASSIRAGRSASREQYF. The CDR3 DNA reads as TGTGCCAGTAGTATAAGGGCGGGACGGTCCGCCTCACGGGAGCAGTACTTC.

V usage is TRBV11-2 and J usage is TRBJ1-1; TRBD1 is a possible D gene (5 bases). V was shortened by 3 bases and J by 1 base, with 12 bases between the two germline ends. CDR1 is SGHAT and CDR2 is FQNNGV in the germline V gene. The CDR3 is 15 amino acids. The CDR3, as DNA: TGTGCCAGCAGCTTGGGCGCCAGGGAGAACACTGAAGCTTTCTTT. As protein: CASSLGARENTEAFF.

This chain joins TRBV18 and TRBJ2-1, with D possibly being TRBD2 (6 bases). Germline-derived CDR1 and CDR2 are KGHSH and LQKENI. Trimming took off 2 bases at V and 0 bases at J, with 8 bases between the two ends. This CDR3 has 15 residues. The CDR3 protein is CASSPLTSSYNEQFF. CDR3 bases: TGTGCCAGCTCACCATTGACTAGCTCCTACAATGAGCAGTTCTTC.

The gene calls are TRBV10-1 and TRBJ1-5; the match to TRBD1 covers 9 bases. Trimming cost V 5 bases and J 5 bases; bases outside gene matches: 4. Germline V gene data show CDR1 as WNHNN and CDR2 as SYGVQD (reference sequence). CDR3 size: 14 residues. This chain's CDR3 is CASSLTGGDQPQHF. The CDR3 bases are TGCGCCAGCAGTCTTACAGGGGGCGATCAGCCCCAGCATTTT.

This chain links TRBV7-9 with TRBJ2-5, with D maybe TRBD1 (5 bases). This CDR3 spans 13 amino acids. From germline, CDR1 is SEHNR and CDR2 FQNEAQ (reference sequence). Trimming shortened V by 6 bases and J by 7 bases, and 15 bases separated the two germline ends. In DNA, the CDR3 is TGTGCCAGCAGTGCTTCAGGGCCAGGGACCCAGTACTTC. This encodes CASSASGPGTQYF.

The chain couples TRBV6-6 to TRBJ2-7; tentatively, D is TRBD1 (6 bases). V gave up 6 bases and J gave up 3 bases, with 18 bases separating them. From germline, CDR1 is MNHNY and CDR2 SVGAGI (reference sequence). The CDR3 sequence is 15 residues long. CDR3 region: CASSGGSLGGYEQYF. The CDR3 DNA is TGTGCCAGCAGCGGAGGCAGCCTAGGGGGCTACGAGCAGTACTTC.

Only a few counts were recorded for this clone. The rearrangement joins TRBV7-2 to TRBJ2-4; 8 nucleotides align to TRBD2. Trimming removed 5 bases from V and 5 bases from J; junction bases left unmatched: 8. This CDR3 is 15 amino acids long. Germline loops: CDR1 SGHTA, CDR2 FQGNSA. In nucleotides, the CDR3 is TGTGCCAGCAGCCAAGGGCGGGGGGCGCAAAACATTCAGTACTTC. Translating gives CASSQGRGAQNIQYF.

The CDR3 sequence: CASSPSGTSGVYEQYF. The CDR3 nucleotides read TGTGCCAGCAGCCCCTCCGGGACTAGCGGGGTTTACGAGCAGTACTTC. The chain carries TRBV5-5 and TRBJ2-7; 13 nucleotides align to TRBD2. The CDR3 extends over 16 amino acids. Germline trimming cut 4 bases from V and 4 bases from J; bases unmatched to any gene: 8. In germline, CDR1 is SGHKS, CDR2 YYEKEE (reference sequence).

This chain connects TRBV9 to TRBJ1-2; no clear D gene. The CDR3 has 13 residues. The germline CDR1 and CDR2 sequences are SGDLS and YYNGEE. Trimming shortened V by 3 bases and J by 1 base, and 7 bases separated the two germline ends. The CDR3 DNA sequence: TGTGCCAGCAGCGAGACGGTTAACTATGGCTACACCTTC. Amino acids: CASSETVNYGYTF.

The V gene is TRBV20-1, the J gene TRBJ1-5; D not resolved. The V gene lost 6 bases and the J gene lost 4 bases, with 4 bases spanning the gap. Germline CDR1 reads DFQATT; CDR2 reads SNEGSKA (reference sequence). The CDR3 spans 10 residues. Here the CDR3 reads CSAKNQPQHF. CDR3 nucleotide sequence: TGCAGTGCAAAGAATCAGCCCCAGCATTTT.

This rearrangement joins TRBV2 to TRBJ2-1, with 7 bases aligning to TRBD2. This CDR3 contains 16 residues. V gave up 3 bases and J gave up 0 bases; unmatched junction bases: 5. In germline, CDR1 is SNHLY, CDR2 FYNNEI. CDR3 in DNA: TGTGCCAGCAGTGAGGCGGGGGATAGCTCCTACAATGAGCAGTTCTTC. Amino acids: CASSEAGDSSYNEQFF.

This chain uses TRBV7-2 with TRBJ2-1; 9 bases line up with TRBD2. This CDR3 comprises 15 residues. With 3 bases clipped from V and 5 bases from J, the junction kept 5 bases outside the gene matches. Germline lookup yields CDR1 SGHTA and CDR2 FQGNSA. The CDR3 DNA reads as TGTGCCAGCAGCTTCAGCGGGGGGTACGACAATGAGCAGTTCTTC. Translating it yields CASSFSGGYDNEQFF.

The rearrangement uses TRBV28 and TRBJ1-3; 8 bases are shared with TRBD1. The CDR3 is 15 residues long. The germline gives CDR1 MDHEN, CDR2 SYDVKM. V was clipped by 3 bases and J by 3 bases; unmatched bases: 4. CDR3 region: CASSFTGQGGNTIYF. The CDR3 DNA follows: TGTGCCAGCAGTTTTACAGGACAGGGTGGAAACACCATATATTTT.

The J gene is TRBJ1-3, the V gene TRBV29-1, with D perhaps TRBD1 (5 bases). V lost 6 bases and J 1 base, leaving 13 bases between the germline ends. This CDR3 comprises 14 residues. CDR1 and CDR2 from the germline V gene are SQVTM and ANQGSEA. As DNA, the CDR3 is TGCAGCGTCGGCACCAGGGAATCTGGAAACACCATATATTTT. This encodes CSVGTRESGNTIYF.

This chain connects TRBV6-6 to TRBJ2-1, with D possibly being TRBD1 (5 bases). The V end was cut by 8 bases, the J end by 5 bases, with 16 bases between. Germline V gene lookup returns CDR1 MNHNY and CDR2 SVGAGI (reference sequence). The CDR3 is 14 residues long. In DNA form, the CDR3 reads TGTGCCAGCGGGGCGGACATTTTCAACAATGAGCAGTTCTTC. Protein product: CASGADIFNNEQFF.

V and J are TRBV27 and TRBJ2-7; 8 nucleotides match TRBD1. J lost 3 bases, V lost 6 bases, and 7 bases had no gene match. Germline values: CDR1 MNHEY, CDR2 SMNVEV (reference sequence). CDR3 length equals 14 residues. Here the CDR3 reads CASSAGQAIYEQYF. The CDR3 coding sequence is TGTGCCAGCAGCGCGGGACAGGCTATCTACGAGCAGTACTTC.

This clone was seen a handful of times. V gene TRBV5-8 combines with J gene TRBJ2-1, with a weak D call TRBD1 (7 bases). Trimming stripped 5 bases from V and 6 bases from J, with 18 bases between. The germline CDR1 and CDR2 sequences are SGHTS and YDEGEE. CDR3 length: 15 amino acids. The CDR3 loop is CASSSAGQSLNEQFF. CDR3 coding DNA: TGTGCCAGCAGTTCGGCGGGACAGTCCCTCAATGAGCAGTTCTTC.

The V and J genes are TRBV28 and TRBJ1-5; no clear D. V was cut by 8 bases and J by 7 bases, with 6 bases left in between. From germline, CDR1 is MDHEN and CDR2 SYDVKM. The CDR3 runs to 10 residues. CDR3 amino acids: CASDSQPQHF. As DNA, the CDR3 is TGTGCCAGCGATTCCCAGCCCCAGCATTTT.

The chain has TRBV5-6 and TRBJ1-1, with D uncertain. Germline-derived CDR1 and CDR2 are SGHDT and YYEEEE. The CDR3 totals 14 residues. Trimming took off 0 bases at V and 1 base at J, with 7 bases between the two ends. CDR3 protein: CASSLGPQNTEAFF. CDR3 DNA: TGTGCCAGCAGCTTGGGACCCCAGAACACTGAAGCTTTCTTT.